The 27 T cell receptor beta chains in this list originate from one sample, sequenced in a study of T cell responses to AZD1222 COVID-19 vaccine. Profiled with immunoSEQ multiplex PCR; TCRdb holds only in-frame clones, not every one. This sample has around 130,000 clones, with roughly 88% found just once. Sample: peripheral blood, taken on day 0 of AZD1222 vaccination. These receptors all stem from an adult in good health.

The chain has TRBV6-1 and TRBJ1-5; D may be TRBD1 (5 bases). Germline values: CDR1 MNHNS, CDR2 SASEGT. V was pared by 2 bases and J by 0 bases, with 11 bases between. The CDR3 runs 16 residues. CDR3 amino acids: CASSEYLGTSNQPQHF. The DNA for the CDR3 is TGTGCCAGCAGTGAATATTTGGGGACTAGCAATCAGCCCCAGCATTTT.

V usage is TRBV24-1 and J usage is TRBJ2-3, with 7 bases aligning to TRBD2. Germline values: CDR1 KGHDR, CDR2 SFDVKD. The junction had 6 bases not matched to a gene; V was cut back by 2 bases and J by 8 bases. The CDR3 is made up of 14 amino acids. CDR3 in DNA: TGTGCCACCAGTGATTCACGGGGGGTTGGTACGCAGTATTTT. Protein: CATSDSRGVGTQYF.

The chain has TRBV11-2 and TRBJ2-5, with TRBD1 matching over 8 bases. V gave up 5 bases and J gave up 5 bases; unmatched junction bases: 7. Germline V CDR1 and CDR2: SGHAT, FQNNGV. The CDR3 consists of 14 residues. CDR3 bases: TGTGCCAGCAGCCCGGGACAGGCGGCTGAGACCCAGTACTTC. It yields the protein CASSPGQAAETQYF.

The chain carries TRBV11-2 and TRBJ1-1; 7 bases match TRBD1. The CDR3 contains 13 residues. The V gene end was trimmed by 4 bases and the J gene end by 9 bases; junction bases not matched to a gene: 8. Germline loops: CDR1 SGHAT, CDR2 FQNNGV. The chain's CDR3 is CASSSTTGDQAFF. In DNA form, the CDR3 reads TGTGCCAGCAGCTCAACAACAGGGGATCAAGCTTTCTTT.

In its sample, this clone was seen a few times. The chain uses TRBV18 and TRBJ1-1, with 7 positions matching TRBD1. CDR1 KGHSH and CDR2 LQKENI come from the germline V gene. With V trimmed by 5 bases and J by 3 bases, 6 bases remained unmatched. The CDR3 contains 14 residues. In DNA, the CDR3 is TGTGCCAGCTCAAGACAGGGTTTCGACACTGAAGCTTTCTTT. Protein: CASSRQGFDTEAFF. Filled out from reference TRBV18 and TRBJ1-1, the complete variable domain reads NAGVMQNPRHLVRRRGQEARLRCSPMKGHSHVYWYRQLPEEGLKFMVYLQKENIIDESGMPKERFSAEFPKEGPSILRIQQVVRGDSAAYFCASSRQGFDTEAFFGQGTRLTVV.

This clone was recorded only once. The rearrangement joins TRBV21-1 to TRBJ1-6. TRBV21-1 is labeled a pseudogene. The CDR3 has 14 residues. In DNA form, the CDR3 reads TGTGCCAGCAGCAAAGCAGGGACCGAGGGACCCCTCCACTTT. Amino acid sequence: CASSKAGTEGPLHF.

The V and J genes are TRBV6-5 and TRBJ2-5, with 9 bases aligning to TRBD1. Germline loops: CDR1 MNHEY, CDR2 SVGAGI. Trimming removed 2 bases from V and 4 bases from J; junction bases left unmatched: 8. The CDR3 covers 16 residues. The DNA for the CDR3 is TGTGCCAGCAGTTACGGTTCCGACAGGGGGAGAGAGACCCAGTACTTC. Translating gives CASSYGSDRGRETQYF.

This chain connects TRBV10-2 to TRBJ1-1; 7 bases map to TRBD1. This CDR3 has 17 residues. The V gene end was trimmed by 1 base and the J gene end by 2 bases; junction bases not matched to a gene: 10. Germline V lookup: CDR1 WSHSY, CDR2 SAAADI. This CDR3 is CASSEFVLGQTNTEAFF. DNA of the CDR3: TGCGCCAGCAGTGAGTTTGTCCTGGGACAGACAAACACTGAAGCTTTCTTT.

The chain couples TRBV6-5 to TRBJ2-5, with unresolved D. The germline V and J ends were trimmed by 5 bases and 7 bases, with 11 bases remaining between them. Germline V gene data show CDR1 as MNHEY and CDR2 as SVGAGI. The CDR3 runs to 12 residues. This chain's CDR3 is CASSPQWGTQYF. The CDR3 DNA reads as TGTGCCAGCAGTCCCCAATGGGGGACCCAGTACTTC.

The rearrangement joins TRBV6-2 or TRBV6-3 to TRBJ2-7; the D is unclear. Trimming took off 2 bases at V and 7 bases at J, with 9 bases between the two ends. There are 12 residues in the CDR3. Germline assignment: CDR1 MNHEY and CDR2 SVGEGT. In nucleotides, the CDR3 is TGTGCCAGCAGTTACCAAAGGGTTGAGCAGTACTTC. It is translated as CASSYQRVEQYF.

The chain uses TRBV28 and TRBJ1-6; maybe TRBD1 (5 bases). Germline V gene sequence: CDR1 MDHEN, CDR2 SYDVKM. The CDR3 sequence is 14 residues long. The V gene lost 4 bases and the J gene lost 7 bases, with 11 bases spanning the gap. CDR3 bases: TGTGCCAGCAGTTCGGGACTTCTGAATTCACCCCTCCACTTT. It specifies CASSSGLLNSPLHF.

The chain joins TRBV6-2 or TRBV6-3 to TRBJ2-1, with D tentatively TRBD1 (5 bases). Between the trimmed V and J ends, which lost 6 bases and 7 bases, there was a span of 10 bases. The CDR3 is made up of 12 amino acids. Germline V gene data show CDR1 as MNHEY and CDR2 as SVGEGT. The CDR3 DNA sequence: TGTGCCAGCAGCTCGACAGTAAATGAGCAGTTCTTC. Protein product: CASSSTVNEQFF.

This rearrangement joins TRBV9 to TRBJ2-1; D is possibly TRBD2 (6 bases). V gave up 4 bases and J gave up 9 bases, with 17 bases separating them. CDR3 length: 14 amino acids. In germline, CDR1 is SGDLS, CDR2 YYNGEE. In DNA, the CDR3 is TGTGCCAGCAGCCCGGGACTCGAAAGGGGTGAGCAGTTCTTC. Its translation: CASSPGLERGEQFF.

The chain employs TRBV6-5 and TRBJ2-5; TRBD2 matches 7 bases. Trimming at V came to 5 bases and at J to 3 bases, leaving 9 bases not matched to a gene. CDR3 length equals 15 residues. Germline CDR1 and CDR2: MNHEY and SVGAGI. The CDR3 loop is CASSLQGGGEETQYF. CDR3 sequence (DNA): TGTGCCAGCAGTCTCCAGGGCGGGGGAGAAGAGACCCAGTACTTC.

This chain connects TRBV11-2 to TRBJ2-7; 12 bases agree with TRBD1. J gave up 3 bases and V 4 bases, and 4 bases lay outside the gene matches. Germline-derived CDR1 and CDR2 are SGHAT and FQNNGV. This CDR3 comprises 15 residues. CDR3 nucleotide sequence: TGTGCCAGCAGCTGGGACAGGGGGCAGATCTACGAGCAGTACTTC. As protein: CASSWDRGQIYEQYF.

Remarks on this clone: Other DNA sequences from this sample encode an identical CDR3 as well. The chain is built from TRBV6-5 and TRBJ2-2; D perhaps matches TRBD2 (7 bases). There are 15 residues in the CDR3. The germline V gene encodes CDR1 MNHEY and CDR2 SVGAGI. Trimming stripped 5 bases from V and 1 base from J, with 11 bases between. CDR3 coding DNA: TGTGCCAGCAGTCCCGGGGGGCTGAACACCGGGGAGCTGTTTTTT. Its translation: CASSPGGLNTGELFF.

For the CDR3, the DNA is TGTGCCAGCAGCTTACTATTTCAAGAGACCCAGTACTTC. Its protein product is CASSLLFQETQYF. The rearrangement uses TRBV7-9 and TRBJ2-5; D is uncertain. The germline gives CDR1 SEHNR, CDR2 FQNEAQ (reference sequence). The CDR3 consists of 13 residues. Trimming removed 2 bases at V and 2 bases at J, with 6 bases between.

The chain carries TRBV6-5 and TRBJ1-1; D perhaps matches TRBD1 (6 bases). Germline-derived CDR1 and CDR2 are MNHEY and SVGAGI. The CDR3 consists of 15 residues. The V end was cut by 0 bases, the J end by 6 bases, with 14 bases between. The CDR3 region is CASSYSTKRTAEAFF. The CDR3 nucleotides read TGTGCCAGCAGTTACTCGACCAAGCGGACAGCTGAAGCTTTCTTT.

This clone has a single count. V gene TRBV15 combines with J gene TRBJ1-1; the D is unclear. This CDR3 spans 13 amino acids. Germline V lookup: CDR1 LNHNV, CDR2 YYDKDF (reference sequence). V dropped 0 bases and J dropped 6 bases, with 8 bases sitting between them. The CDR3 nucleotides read TGTGCCACCAGCAGAGAGAGGTCCGCTGAAGCTTTCTTT. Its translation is CATSRERSAEAFF.

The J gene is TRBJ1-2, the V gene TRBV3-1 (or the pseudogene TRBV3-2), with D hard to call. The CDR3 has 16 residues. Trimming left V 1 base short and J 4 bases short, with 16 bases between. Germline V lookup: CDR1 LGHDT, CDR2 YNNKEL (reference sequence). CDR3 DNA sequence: TGTGCCAGCAGCCAAGGTGGCAGCCGAACCTTCTATGGCTACACCTTC. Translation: CASSQGGSRTFYGYTF.

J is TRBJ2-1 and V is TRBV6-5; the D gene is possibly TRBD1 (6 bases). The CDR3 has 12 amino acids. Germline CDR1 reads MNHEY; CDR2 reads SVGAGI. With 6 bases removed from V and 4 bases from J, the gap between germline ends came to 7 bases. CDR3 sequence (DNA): TGTGCCAGCAGCAGGGGATACAATGAGCAGTTCTTC. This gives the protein CASSRGYNEQFF.

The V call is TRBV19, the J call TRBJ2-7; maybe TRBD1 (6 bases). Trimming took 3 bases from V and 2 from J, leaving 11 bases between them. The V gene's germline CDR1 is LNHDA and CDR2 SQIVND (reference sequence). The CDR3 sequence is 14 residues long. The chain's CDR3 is CASSIRGSTYEQYF. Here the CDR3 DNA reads TGTGCCAGTAGTATTAGGGGGTCGACCTACGAGCAGTACTTC.

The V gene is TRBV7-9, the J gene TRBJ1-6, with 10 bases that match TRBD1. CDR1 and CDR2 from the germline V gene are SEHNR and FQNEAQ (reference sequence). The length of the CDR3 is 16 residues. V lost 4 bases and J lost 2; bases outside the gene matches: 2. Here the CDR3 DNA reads TGTGCCAGCAGCTCGGACAGGGGGACCTATAATTCACCCCTCCACTTT. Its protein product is CASSSDRGTYNSPLHF.

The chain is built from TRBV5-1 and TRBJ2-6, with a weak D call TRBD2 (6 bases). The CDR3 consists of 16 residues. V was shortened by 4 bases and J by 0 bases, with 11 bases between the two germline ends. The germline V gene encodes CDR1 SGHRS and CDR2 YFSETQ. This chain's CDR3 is CASSPGGYSGANVLTF. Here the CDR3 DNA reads TGCGCCAGCAGCCCTGGGGGGTACTCTGGGGCCAACGTCCTGACTTTC.

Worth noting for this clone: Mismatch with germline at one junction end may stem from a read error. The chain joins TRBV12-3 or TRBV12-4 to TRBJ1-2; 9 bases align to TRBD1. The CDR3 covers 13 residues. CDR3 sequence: CASSLKQGAGCTF. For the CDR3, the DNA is TGTGCCAGCAGTTTGAAACAGGGGGCTGGCTGCACCTTC.

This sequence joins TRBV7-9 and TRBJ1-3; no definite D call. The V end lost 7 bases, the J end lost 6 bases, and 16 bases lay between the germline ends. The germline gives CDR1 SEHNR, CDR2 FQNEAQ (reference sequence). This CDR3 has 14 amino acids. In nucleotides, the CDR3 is TGTGCCAGCACCGAGCGCCAGTACGAAAACACCATATATTTT. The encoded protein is CASTERQYENTIYF. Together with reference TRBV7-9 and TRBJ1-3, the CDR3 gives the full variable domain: DTGVSQNPRHKITKRGQNVTFRCDPISEHNRLYWYRQTLGQGPEFLTYFQNEAQLEKSRLLSDRFSAERPKGSFSTLEIQRTEQGDSAMYLCASTERQYENTIYFGEGSWLTVV.

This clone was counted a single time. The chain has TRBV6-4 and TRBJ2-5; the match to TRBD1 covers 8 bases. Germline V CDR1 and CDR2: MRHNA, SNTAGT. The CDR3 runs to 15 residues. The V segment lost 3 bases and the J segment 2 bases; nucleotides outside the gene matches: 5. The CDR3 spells CASSETTGGQETQYF. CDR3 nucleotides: TGTGCCAGCAGTGAGACTACAGGGGGTCAAGAGACCCAGTACTTC.